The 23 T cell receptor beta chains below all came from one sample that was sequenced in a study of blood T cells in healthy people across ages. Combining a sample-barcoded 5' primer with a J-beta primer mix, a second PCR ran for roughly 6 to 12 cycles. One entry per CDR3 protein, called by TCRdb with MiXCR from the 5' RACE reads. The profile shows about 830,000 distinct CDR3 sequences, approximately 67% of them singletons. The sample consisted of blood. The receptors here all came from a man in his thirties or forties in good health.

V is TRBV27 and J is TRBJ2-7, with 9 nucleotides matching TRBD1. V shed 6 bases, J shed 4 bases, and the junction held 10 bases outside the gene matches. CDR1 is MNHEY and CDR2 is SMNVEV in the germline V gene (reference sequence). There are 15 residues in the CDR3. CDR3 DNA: TGTGCCAGCAGCGTCGAACAGGGGGCCCATTACGAGCAGTACTTC. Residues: CASSVEQGAHYEQYF.

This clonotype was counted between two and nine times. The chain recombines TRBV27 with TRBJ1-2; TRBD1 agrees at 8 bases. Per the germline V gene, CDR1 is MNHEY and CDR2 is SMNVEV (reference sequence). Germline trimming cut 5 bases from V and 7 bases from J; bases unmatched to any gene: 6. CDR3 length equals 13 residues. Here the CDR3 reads CASSPGQGLGYTF. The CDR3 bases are TGTGCCAGCAGTCCCGGACAGGGTCTTGGCTACACCTTC.

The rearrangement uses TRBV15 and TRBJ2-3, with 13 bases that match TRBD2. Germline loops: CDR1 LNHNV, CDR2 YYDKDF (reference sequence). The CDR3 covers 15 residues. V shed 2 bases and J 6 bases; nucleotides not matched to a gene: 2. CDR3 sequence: CATSRTSGGADTQYF. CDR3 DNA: TGTGCCACCAGCAGAACTAGCGGGGGGGCGGATACGCAGTATTTT.

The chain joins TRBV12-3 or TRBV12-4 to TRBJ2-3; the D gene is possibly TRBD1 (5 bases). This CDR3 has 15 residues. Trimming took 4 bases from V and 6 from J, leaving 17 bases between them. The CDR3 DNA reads TGTGCCAGCAGTTCTCGGACAACCCCACTTGATACGCAGTATTTT. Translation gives CASSSRTTPLDTQYF.

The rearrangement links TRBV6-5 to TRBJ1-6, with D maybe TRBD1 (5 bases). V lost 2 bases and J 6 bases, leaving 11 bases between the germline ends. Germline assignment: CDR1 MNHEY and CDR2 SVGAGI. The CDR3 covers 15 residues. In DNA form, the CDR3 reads TGTGCCAGCAGTTACCAGACAGAGACTAATTCACCCCTCCACTTT. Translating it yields CASSYQTETNSPLHF.

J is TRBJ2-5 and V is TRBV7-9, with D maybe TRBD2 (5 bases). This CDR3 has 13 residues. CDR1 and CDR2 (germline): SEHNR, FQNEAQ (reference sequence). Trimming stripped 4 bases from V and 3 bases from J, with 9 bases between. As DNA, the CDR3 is TGTGCCAGCAGCTGGGAGTCCGAAGAGACCCAGTACTTC. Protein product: CASSWESEETQYF.

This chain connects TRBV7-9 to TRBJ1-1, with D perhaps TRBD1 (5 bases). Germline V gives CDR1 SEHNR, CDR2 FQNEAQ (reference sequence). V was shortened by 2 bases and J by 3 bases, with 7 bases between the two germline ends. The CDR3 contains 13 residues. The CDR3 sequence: CASSLMGDTEAFF. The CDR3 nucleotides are TGTGCCAGCAGCTTAATGGGGGACACTGAAGCTTTCTTT. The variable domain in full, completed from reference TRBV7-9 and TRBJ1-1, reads DTGVSQNPRHKITKRGQNVTFRCDPISEHNRLYWYRQTLGQGPEFLTYFQNEAQLEKSRLLSDRFSAERPKGSFSTLEIQRTEQGDSAMYLCASSLMGDTEAFFGQGTRLTVV.

Here the CDR3 reads CASSQDAPSGGYTDTQYF. CDR3 sequence (DNA): TGTGCCAGCAGCCAAGATGCACCTAGCGGGGGATACACAGATACGCAGTATTTT. The rearrangement joins TRBV4-2 to TRBJ2-3; 10 bases line up with TRBD2. Germline V lookup: CDR1 LGHNA, CDR2 YNFKEQ. This CDR3 region has 18 residues. V lost 0 bases to trimming and J lost 2 bases; unmatched junction nucleotides: 8.

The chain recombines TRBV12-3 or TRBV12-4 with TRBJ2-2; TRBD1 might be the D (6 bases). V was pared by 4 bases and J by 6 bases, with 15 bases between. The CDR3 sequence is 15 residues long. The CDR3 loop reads CASSYPQTGSGELFF. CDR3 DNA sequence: TGTGCCAGCAGTTACCCACAAACAGGGTCCGGGGAGCTGTTTTTT.

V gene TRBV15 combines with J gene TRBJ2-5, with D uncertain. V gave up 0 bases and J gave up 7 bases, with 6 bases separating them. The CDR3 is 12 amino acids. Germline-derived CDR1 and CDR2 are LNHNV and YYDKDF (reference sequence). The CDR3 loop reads CATSRDFGTQYF. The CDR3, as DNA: TGTGCCACCAGCAGAGATTTCGGGACCCAGTACTTC.

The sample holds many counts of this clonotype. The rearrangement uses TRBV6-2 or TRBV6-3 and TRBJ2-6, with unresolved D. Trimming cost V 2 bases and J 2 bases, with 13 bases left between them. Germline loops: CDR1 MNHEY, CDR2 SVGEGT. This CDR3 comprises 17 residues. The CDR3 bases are TGTGCCAGCAGTTACACGCCTGCCATGACTGGGGCCAACGTCCTGACTTTC. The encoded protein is CASSYTPAMTGANVLTF.

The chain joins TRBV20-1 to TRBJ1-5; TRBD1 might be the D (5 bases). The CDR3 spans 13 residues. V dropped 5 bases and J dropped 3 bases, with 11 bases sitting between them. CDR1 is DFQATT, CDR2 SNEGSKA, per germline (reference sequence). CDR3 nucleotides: TGCAGTGCTGACCGGGACCTCAATCAGCCCCAGCATTTT. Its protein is CSADRDLNQPQHF.

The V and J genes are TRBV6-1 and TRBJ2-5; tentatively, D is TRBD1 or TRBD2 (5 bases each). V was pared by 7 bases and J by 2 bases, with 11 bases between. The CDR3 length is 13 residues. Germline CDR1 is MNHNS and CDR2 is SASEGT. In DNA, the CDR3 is TGTGCCAGCATGGGGACCCCACAAGAGACCCAGTACTTC. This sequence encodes CASMGTPQETQYF.

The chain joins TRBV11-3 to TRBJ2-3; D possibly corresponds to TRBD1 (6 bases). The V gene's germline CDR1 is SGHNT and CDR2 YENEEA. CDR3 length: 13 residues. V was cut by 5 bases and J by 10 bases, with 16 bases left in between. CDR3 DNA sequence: TGTGCCAGCAGCCGGGACACCCGTGGTCCGCAGTATTTT. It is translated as CASSRDTRGPQYF.

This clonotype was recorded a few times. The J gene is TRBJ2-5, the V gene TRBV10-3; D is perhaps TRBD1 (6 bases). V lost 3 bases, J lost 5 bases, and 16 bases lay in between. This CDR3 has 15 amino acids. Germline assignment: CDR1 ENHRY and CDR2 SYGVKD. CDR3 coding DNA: TGTGCCATCAGTGAACCCACAGGGTTTGGGGAGACCCAGTACTTC. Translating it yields CAISEPTGFGETQYF.

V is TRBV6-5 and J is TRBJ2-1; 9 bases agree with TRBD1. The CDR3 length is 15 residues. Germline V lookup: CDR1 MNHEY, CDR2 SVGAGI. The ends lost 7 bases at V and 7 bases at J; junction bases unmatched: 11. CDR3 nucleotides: TGTGCCAGCATCGTTATGGGACAGGGAAAGAATGAGCAGTTCTTC. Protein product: CASIVMGQGKNEQFF.

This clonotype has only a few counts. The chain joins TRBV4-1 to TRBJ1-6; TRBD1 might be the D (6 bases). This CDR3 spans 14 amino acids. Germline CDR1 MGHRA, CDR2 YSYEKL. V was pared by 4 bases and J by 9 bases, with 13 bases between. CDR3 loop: CASSLGDTGSPLHF. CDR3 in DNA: TGCGCCAGCAGCCTAGGGGACACGGGTTCACCCCTCCACTTT.

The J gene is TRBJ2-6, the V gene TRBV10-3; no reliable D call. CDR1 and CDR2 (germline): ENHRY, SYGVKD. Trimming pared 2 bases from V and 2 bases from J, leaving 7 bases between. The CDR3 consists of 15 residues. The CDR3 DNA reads TGTGCCATCAGTGAGGGAGTTCCTGGGGCCAACGTCCTGACTTTC. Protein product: CAISEGVPGANVLTF.

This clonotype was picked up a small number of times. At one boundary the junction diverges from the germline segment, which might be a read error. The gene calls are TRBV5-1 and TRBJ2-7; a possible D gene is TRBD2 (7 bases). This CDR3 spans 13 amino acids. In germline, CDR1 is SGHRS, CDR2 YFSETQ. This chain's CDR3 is CASSRGTTYEQYF. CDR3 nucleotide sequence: TGTGCCAGCAGTAGGGGGACTACCTACGAGCAGTACTTC. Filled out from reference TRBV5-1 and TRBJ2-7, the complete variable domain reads KAGVTQTPRYLIKTRGQQVTLSCSPISGHRSVSWYQQTPGQGLQFLFEYFSETQRNKGNFPGRFSGRQFSNSRSEMNVSTLELGDSALYLCASSRGTTYEQYFGPGTRLTVT.

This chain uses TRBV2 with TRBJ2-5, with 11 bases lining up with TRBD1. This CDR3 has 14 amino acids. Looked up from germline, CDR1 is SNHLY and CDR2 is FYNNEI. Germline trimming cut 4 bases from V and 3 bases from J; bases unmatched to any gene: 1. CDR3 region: CASSGTGGKETQYF. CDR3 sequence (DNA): TGTGCCAGCAGTGGGACAGGGGGCAAAGAGACCCAGTACTTC.

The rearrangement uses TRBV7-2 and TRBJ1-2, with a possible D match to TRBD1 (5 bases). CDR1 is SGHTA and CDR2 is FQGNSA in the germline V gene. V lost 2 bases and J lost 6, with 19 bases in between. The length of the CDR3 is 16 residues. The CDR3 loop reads CASSLINIGGKNGYTF. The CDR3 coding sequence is TGTGCCAGCAGCTTAATTAATATCGGGGGGAAAAATGGCTACACCTTC.

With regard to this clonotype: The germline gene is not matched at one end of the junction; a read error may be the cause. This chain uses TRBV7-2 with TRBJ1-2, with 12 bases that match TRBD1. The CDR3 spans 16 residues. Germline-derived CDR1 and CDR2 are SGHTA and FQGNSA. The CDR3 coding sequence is TGTGCCAGCAGCTCCTCCGGGACAGGGGGCGGTTATGGCTACATCTTC. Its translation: CASSSSGTGGGYGYIF. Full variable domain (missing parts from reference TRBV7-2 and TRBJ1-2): GAGVSQSPSNKVTEKGKDVELRCDPISGHTALYWYRQSLGQGLEFLIYFQGNSAPDKSGLPSDRFSAERTGGSVSTLTIQRTQQEDSAVYLCASSSSGTGGGYGYIFGSGTRLTVV.

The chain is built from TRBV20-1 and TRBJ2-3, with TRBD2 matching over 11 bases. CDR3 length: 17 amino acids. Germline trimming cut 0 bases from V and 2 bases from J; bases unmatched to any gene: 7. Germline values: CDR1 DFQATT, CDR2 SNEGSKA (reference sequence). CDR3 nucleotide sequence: TGCAGTGCTAGAGATCTAGCGGGGGGCCGGCCCACAGATACGCAGTATTTT. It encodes CSARDLAGGRPTDTQYF.